A single sample gave rise to the 25 T cell receptor beta chains below, sequenced in a study of vaccination and CD4 T cells after COVID-19. Sequence data for DNA of cultured CD4+ T cells were generated by the Oncomine TCR Beta short-read assay. TCRdb ran MiXCR on the PCR reads and lists one entry per CDR3 protein. The top ten clones hold about 13% of a sample with 20,000 or so distinct CDR3 sequences, roughly 50% of them seen once. No antigens are known for them. Treatment denoted: 10-day PBMC culture with coronavirus spike peptide pools or control peptides (ViraFEST assay). The material sequenced was cultured CD4+ T cells from blood. These receptor sequences come from a human donor with COVID-19.

The chain links TRBV4-1 to TRBJ1-4, with D perhaps TRBD1 (6 bases). V shed 1 base and J shed 1 base, with 10 bases lying between them. Germline V gene data show CDR1 as MGHRA and CDR2 as YSYEKL. The CDR3 extends over 16 amino acids. The CDR3 sequence: CASSQGNRVTNEKLFF. The CDR3 DNA follows: TGCGCCAGCAGCCAAGGAAACAGGGTAACTAATGAAAAACTGTTTTTT.

This clonotype came up a few times. The genes are TRBV11-2 and TRBJ1-1; D remains unclear. This CDR3 comprises 14 residues. Germline CDR1 and CDR2: SGHAT and FQNNGV. V was pared by 8 bases and J by 1 base, with 14 bases between. DNA for the CDR3: TGTGCCAGCTCGGACCCGTTTAGGAACACTGAAGCTTTCTTT. Amino acid sequence: CASSDPFRNTEAFF.

The chain couples TRBV25-1 to TRBJ1-1; no firm D call. Between the trimmed V and J ends, which lost 4 bases and 0 bases, there was a span of 9 bases. This CDR3 comprises 14 residues. Germline CDR1 and CDR2: MGHDK and SYGVNS. The CDR3 loop reads CASSGLRMNTEAFF. Written as DNA, the CDR3 is TGTGCCAGCAGTGGACTCAGAATGAACACTGAAGCTTTCTTT.

This clonotype was seen more than once but under ten times. The CDR3 region has the DNA TGTGCCAGCAGGGTACAGGGGGCGCGGGAGCAGTACTTC. It codes for CASRVQGAREQYF. The rearrangement links TRBV6-1 to TRBJ2-7; TRBD1 matches at 9 bases. Germline trimming cut 6 bases from V and 7 bases from J; bases unmatched to any gene: 7. This CDR3 has 13 residues. Germline CDR1 is MNHNS and CDR2 is SASEGT.

This clonotype was observed a few times. The gene calls are TRBV19 and TRBJ2-7; 15 nucleotides align to TRBD2. The V and J ends lost 3 bases and 3 bases, in that order; junction bases with no gene match: 15. Germline-derived CDR1 and CDR2 are LNHDA and SQIVND (reference sequence). The CDR3 loop spans 20 amino acids. The DNA for the CDR3 is TGTGCCAGTAGTATGATGGGTCCCGGGACTAGCGGGGGGCCTTTCTACGAGCAGTACTTC. Residues: CASSMMGPGTSGGPFYEQYF.

This clonotype came up a few times. The chain has TRBV4-3 and TRBJ2-3; weak D call: TRBD2 (6 bases). This CDR3 contains 15 residues. V shed 0 bases and J shed 5 bases, with 12 bases lying between them. CDR1 LGHNA and CDR2 YSLEER come from the germline V gene. The CDR3 DNA reads as TGCGCCAGCAGCCAAGATAGCGGAGAGGGAGATACGCAGTATTTT. Translation: CASSQDSGEGDTQYF.

CDR3 nucleotides: TGCGCCAGCAGCCAAGAGCCTGGCACGCACTATGGCTACACCTTC. Encoded protein: CASSQEPGTHYGYTF. The chain recombines TRBV4-3 with TRBJ1-2; D call uncertain. V was clipped by 0 bases and J by 3 bases, with 11 bases between them. CDR3 length: 15 residues. Looked up from germline, CDR1 is LGHNA and CDR2 is YSLEER.

The chain combines TRBV11-3 with TRBJ2-5, with D perhaps TRBD2 (7 bases). CDR3 size: 17 residues. Per germline, CDR1 SGHNT and CDR2 YENEEA. The V gene lost 1 base and the J gene lost 5 bases, with 20 bases spanning the gap. Here the CDR3 reads CASSLAGGAATGETQYF. The CDR3 coding sequence is TGTGCCAGCAGCTTAGCGGGGGGCGCGGCTACGGGGGAGACCCAGTACTTC.

V is TRBV6-1 and J is TRBJ2-3, with 9 bases lining up with TRBD2. This CDR3 comprises 16 residues. Trimming took 6 bases from V and 4 from J; bases not matched to a gene: 11. Germline V CDR1 and CDR2: MNHNS, SASEGT. CDR3 nucleotide sequence: TGTGCCAGCAGCAAGGAGGGGGCGGGGGGGGCAGATACGCAGTATTTT. This translates into CASSKEGAGGADTQYF.

This rearrangement joins TRBV30 to TRBJ2-1; TRBD1 matches at 10 bases. The CDR3 runs to 14 residues. Trimming took 4 bases from V and 6 from J; bases not matched to a gene: 6. Germline assignment: CDR1 GTSNPN and CDR2 SVGIG (reference sequence). The CDR3 region is CAWNPGQGFNEQFF. The CDR3 nucleotides are TGTGCCTGGAACCCGGGACAGGGGTTCAATGAGCAGTTCTTC.

This clonotype showed up just once. Germline and junction disagree at one end, which may indicate a read error. The J gene is TRBJ1-2, the V gene TRBV6-1; D ambiguous. CDR1 and CDR2 (germline): MNHNS, SASEGT. CDR3 length: 12 amino acids. Written as DNA, the CDR3 is TGTGCCAGCCGGACTTTAAACTATGTCTACACCTTC. This gives the protein CASRTLNYVYTF.

V usage is TRBV5-8 and J usage is TRBJ1-5; D remains ambiguous. From germline, CDR1 is SGHTS and CDR2 YDEGEE. This CDR3 has 18 amino acids. V dropped 0 bases and J dropped 5 bases, with 21 bases sitting between them. The chain's CDR3 is CASSLGQAPGIFYQPQHF. Here the CDR3 DNA reads TGTGCCAGCAGCTTGGGGCAGGCCCCGGGTATCTTCTATCAGCCCCAGCATTTT.

The chain is built from TRBV7-2 and TRBJ2-1, with TRBD2 matching 12 bases. This CDR3 contains 16 residues. With V trimmed by 4 bases and J by 7 bases, 8 bases remained unmatched. Looked up from germline, CDR1 is SGHTA and CDR2 is FQGNSA. CDR3 residues: CASSSTSGGPGNEQFF. In nucleotides, the CDR3 is TGTGCCAGCAGCTCAACTAGCGGGGGGCCGGGGAATGAGCAGTTCTTC. Full variable domain (outside the CDR3, taken from reference TRBV7-2 and TRBJ2-1): GAGVSQSPSNKVTEKGKDVELRCDPISGHTALYWYRQSLGQGLEFLIYFQGNSAPDKSGLPSDRFSAERTGGSVSTLTIQRTQQEDSAVYLCASSSTSGGPGNEQFFGPGTRLTVL.

This chain connects TRBV5-4 to TRBJ1-3; D is ambiguous. CDR3 length equals 12 residues. Germline V CDR1 and CDR2: SGHNT, YYREEE (reference sequence). Trimming left V 4 bases short and J 11 bases short, with 13 bases between. The CDR3 sequence: CASSPDLGAIYF. The CDR3 DNA reads as TGTGCCAGCAGCCCCGACCTCGGCGCCATATATTTT.

This chain uses TRBV9 with TRBJ2-3, with D perhaps TRBD1 or TRBD2 (5 bases each). Trimming pared 3 bases from V and 0 bases from J, leaving 11 bases between. The CDR3 is 15 residues long. The germline CDR1 and CDR2 sequences are SGDLS and YYNGEE. The CDR3 DNA follows: TGTGCCAGCAGCGAAACCGGGACGAGCACAGATACGCAGTATTTT. This encodes CASSETGTSTDTQYF.

The chain links TRBV24-1 to TRBJ2-1; D is unclear. V was clipped by 4 bases and J by 10 bases, with 13 bases between them. There are 13 residues in the CDR3. The V gene's germline CDR1 is KGHDR and CDR2 SFDVKD. CDR3 DNA: TGTGCCACCAGTGAGTATAGGGTGGGCGAGCAGTTCTTC. Translation: CATSEYRVGEQFF.

V and J are TRBV5-1 and TRBJ2-7, with 7 bases lining up with TRBD1. The V segment lost 2 bases and the J segment 6 bases; nucleotides outside the gene matches: 8. This CDR3 region has 14 residues. The germline CDR1 and CDR2 sequences are SGHRS and YFSETQ. The CDR3 sequence is CASSLLRQGSEQYF. CDR3 DNA: TGCGCCAGCAGCTTACTGCGACAGGGTTCCGAGCAGTACTTC.

This clonotype was counted a few times. The chain has TRBV5-1 and TRBJ2-3; the D is unclear. This CDR3 has 12 residues. Trimming shortened V by 0 bases and J by 5 bases, and 4 bases separated the two germline ends. From germline, CDR1 is SGHRS and CDR2 YFSETQ. CDR3 sequence reads: CASSLGRDTQYF. The CDR3 nucleotides read TGCGCCAGCAGCTTGGGAAGAGATACGCAGTATTTT.

Within the sample, this clonotype is large. The junction differs from germline at one of its ends, possibly a read error. The chain links TRBV7-9 to TRBJ2-2; tentatively, D is TRBD1 (5 bases). CDR1 and CDR2 from the germline V gene are SEHNR and FQNEAQ (reference sequence). CDR3 size: 15 residues. The CDR3 DNA is TGCGCCAGCAGCTTGCAGGGCTCTAACACCGGGGAGCTGTTTTTT. It yields the protein CASSLQGSNTGELFF. The variable domain in full, completed from reference TRBV7-9 and TRBJ2-2, reads DTGVSQNPRHKITKRGQNVTFRCDPISEHNRLYWYRQTLGQGPEFLTYFQNEAQLEKSRLLSDRFSAERPKGSFSTLEIQRTEQGDSAMYLCASSLQGSNTGELFFGEGSRLTVL.

The table lists this clonotype with a few counts. The V and J genes are TRBV6-1 and TRBJ1-6; TRBD1 is a possible D gene (6 bases). The CDR3 has 17 residues. Trimming cost V 2 bases and J 10 bases, with 21 bases left between them. Germline V CDR1 and CDR2: MNHNS, SASEGT. Here the CDR3 DNA reads TGTGCCAGCAGTGAACGGGGGCAGGGGATTTTACAGTCACCCCTCCACTTT. It yields the protein CASSERGQGILQSPLHF.

Here the CDR3 DNA reads TGTGCCAGCAGTTATGGGACAGGGGGCTATGGCTACACCTTC. It codes for CASSYGTGGYGYTF. The chain recombines TRBV6-5 with TRBJ1-2, with 11 bases fitting TRBD1. J lost 4 bases, V lost 3 bases, and 1 base had no gene match. The germline V gene encodes CDR1 MNHEY and CDR2 SVGAGI. This CDR3 spans 14 amino acids.

The sample holds a few counts of this clonotype. The chain has TRBV7-9 and TRBJ1-6, with D hard to call. CDR1 and CDR2 from the germline V gene are SEHNR and FQNEAQ (reference sequence). With 1 base removed from V and 8 bases from J, the gap between germline ends came to 9 bases. The CDR3 has 14 residues. CDR3 in DNA: TGTGCCAGCAGCTTAGGAGAGGGATATTCACCCCTCCACTTT. This codes for CASSLGEGYSPLHF.

The chain joins TRBV18 to TRBJ2-3; 10 bases are a match to TRBD2. Germline CDR1 reads KGHSH; CDR2 reads LQKENI. J was trimmed by 6 bases and V by 3 bases; bases with no gene match: 15. The CDR3 has 18 amino acids. DNA of the CDR3: TGTGCCAGCTCACCGGATCGGGGAGCGGGGGGGAGAGCGGATACGCAGTATTTT. Translated: CASSPDRGAGGRADTQYF.

About this clonotype: An end of the junction differs from the germline gene, which may be a read error. The rearrangement links TRBV7-2 to TRBJ2-2; TRBD1 matches at 8 bases. The germline gives CDR1 SGHTA, CDR2 FQGNSA. The CDR3 runs 14 residues. CDR3 nucleotide sequence: TGTGCCAACAGCAGGGACAGGTGGAGCGGGGAGCTGTTTTTT. Its protein is CANSRDRWSGELFF. Complete variable domain (other parts from reference TRBV7-2 and TRBJ2-2): GAGVSQSPSNKVTEKGKDVELRCDPISGHTALYWYRQSLGQGLEFLIYFQGNSAPDKSGLPSDRFSAERTGGSVSTLTIQRTQQEDSAVYLCANSRDRWSGELFFGEGSRLTVL.

In this sample, this clonotype turned up a few times. This chain links TRBV6-2 or TRBV6-3 with TRBJ2-2, with TRBD1 as a possible D gene (6 bases). Trimming cost V 2 bases and J 5 bases, with 12 bases left between them. The CDR3 covers 15 residues. CDR1 and CDR2 from the germline V gene are MNHEY and SVGEGT. DNA for the CDR3: TGTGCCAGCAGTTACGGGCAGGGGCTAACCGGGGAGCTGTTTTTT. It translates to CASSYGQGLTGELFF.